The 16 T cell receptor beta chains below come from one sample, sequenced in a study of T cell responses to AZD1222 COVID-19 vaccine. Libraries were prepared by immunoSEQ multiplex PCR; TCRdb keeps only in-frame clonotypes and omits some of them. Found here are 150,000 to 200,000 clones, about 90% of them singletons; the top ten hold 1% to 1.5%. This material consisted of peripheral blood, taken 28 days after the second AZD1222 dose. These receptors originate from an adult who received the AZD1222 COVID-19 vaccine.

To note about this clone: Other DNA sequences from this sample encode an identical CDR3 as well. The chain carries TRBV6-5 and TRBJ1-3, with TRBD1 as a possible D gene (5 bases). Germline CDR1 is MNHEY and CDR2 is SVGAGI. CDR3 length: 15 amino acids. V gave up 0 bases and J gave up 0 bases, with 6 bases separating them. CDR3 sequence reads: CASSYSGLSGNTIYF. The CDR3 region has the DNA TGTGCCAGCAGTTACTCGGGACTCTCTGGAAACACCATATATTTT.

The chain has TRBV6-5 and TRBJ1-1, with D tentatively TRBD1 (5 bases). The CDR3 spans 13 residues. Trimming took off 2 bases at V and 2 bases at J, with 6 bases between the two ends. The germline CDR1 and CDR2 sequences are MNHEY and SVGAGI. The CDR3 DNA follows: TGTGCCAGCAGTTACCAGGGAAACACTGAAGCTTTCTTT. Protein product: CASSYQGNTEAFF.

The sample holds one count of this clone. This chain uses TRBV10-1 with TRBJ2-3; D call uncertain. CDR1 and CDR2 (germline): WNHNN, SYGVQD (reference sequence). The CDR3 totals 15 residues. The germline V and J ends were trimmed by 0 bases and 0 bases, with 7 bases remaining between them. The DNA of the CDR3 is TGCGCCAGCAGTGAGTCCCCTACTAGCACAGATACGCAGTATTTT. Its translation is CASSESPTSTDTQYF.

This sequence joins TRBV19 and TRBJ2-3; D is unclear. The germline CDR1 and CDR2 sequences are LNHDA and SQIVND (reference sequence). The CDR3 spans 13 residues. The V end was cut by 3 bases, the J end by 0 bases, with 4 bases between. CDR3 amino acids: CASSIKSTDTQYF. The CDR3, as DNA: TGTGCCAGTAGTATTAAAAGCACAGATACGCAGTATTTT.

The chain employs TRBV5-1 and TRBJ1-3, with D perhaps matching TRBD1 (5 bases). V dropped 4 bases and J dropped 0 bases, with 11 bases sitting between them. The CDR3 runs 15 residues. From germline, CDR1 is SGHRS and CDR2 YFSETQ. The CDR3: CASSRGDLSGNTIYF. The CDR3 DNA sequence: TGCGCCAGCAGCAGAGGGGATCTCTCTGGAAACACCATATATTTT.

The chain employs TRBV3-1 (or the pseudogene TRBV3-2) and TRBJ2-3; 9 positions agree with TRBD2. Germline V lookup: CDR1 LGHDT, CDR2 YNNKEL (reference sequence). The junction had 14 bases not matched to a gene; V was cut back by 5 bases and J by 8 bases. This CDR3 is 16 amino acids long. As DNA, the CDR3 is TGTGCCAGCAGCTCCCGGGGTAGCGGGAGAGTTGGTACGCAGTATTTT. Translation: CASSSRGSGRVGTQYF.

As to this clone: The sample has other DNA sequences that encode this CDR3 too. CDR3 sequence: CAWSRGYEQYF. The CDR3 nucleotides are TGTGCCTGGAGCAGGGGTTACGAGCAGTACTTC. The chain combines TRBV30 with TRBJ2-7; maybe TRBD1 (6 bases). Germline V gene sequence: CDR1 GTSNPN, CDR2 SVGIG (reference sequence). Trimming stripped 3 bases from V and 4 bases from J, with 7 bases between. This CDR3 region has 11 residues.

The gene calls are TRBV2 and TRBJ1-4; no firm D call. The CDR3 is 13 residues long. The V gene's germline CDR1 is SNHLY and CDR2 FYNNEI. V was pared by 6 bases and J by 5 bases, with 10 bases between. CDR3 protein: CASRAVGNEKLFF. CDR3 DNA sequence: TGTGCCAGCAGAGCGGTGGGGAATGAAAAACTGTTTTTT. Full variable domain (rest looked up from reference TRBV2 and TRBJ1-4): EPEVTQTPSHQVTQMGQEVILRCVPISNHLYFYWYRQILGQKVEFLVSFYNNEISEKSEIFDDQFSVERPDGSNFTLKIRSTKLEDSAMYFCASRAVGNEKLFFGSGTQLSVL.

The chain uses TRBV5-4 and TRBJ1-1; 7 bases map to TRBD1. Losses at the gene ends were 9 bases for V and 1 base for J; bases not matched to a gene: 9. Germline assignment: CDR1 SGHNT and CDR2 YYREEE (reference sequence). The CDR3 is made up of 14 amino acids. The CDR3 region is CATAIGGANTEAFF. CDR3 sequence (DNA): TGTGCCACAGCAATAGGGGGCGCGAACACTGAAGCTTTCTTT.

The chain couples TRBV10-1 to TRBJ1-4; a possible D gene is TRBD1 (6 bases). V dropped 6 bases and J dropped 0 bases, with 14 bases sitting between them. Germline CDR1 WNHNN, CDR2 SYGVQD (reference sequence). The CDR3 contains 16 residues. DNA of the CDR3: TGCGCCAGCAGGGAAAGAACAGGGACAACTAATGAAAAACTGTTTTTT. Translation gives CASRERTGTTNEKLFF.

The chain carries TRBV2 and TRBJ1-5; D remains ambiguous. The V and J ends lost 3 bases and 0 bases respectively, with 9 bases between them. From germline, CDR1 is SNHLY and CDR2 FYNNEI. The CDR3 totals 15 residues. CDR3 sequence (DNA): TGTGCCAGCAGTGATCAAGGTAATAGCAATCAGCCCCAGCATTTT. Protein product: CASSDQGNSNQPQHF.

The chain recombines TRBV13 with TRBJ2-1, with D possibly being TRBD2 (7 bases). CDR3 length equals 14 residues. Deletions cut 0 bases from V and 8 bases from J, with 11 bases between. CDR1 is PRHDT and CDR2 is FYEKMQ in the germline V gene (reference sequence). The CDR3: CASSLGGGVDEQFF. CDR3 in DNA: TGTGCCAGCAGCTTAGGAGGGGGGGTCGATGAGCAGTTCTTC.

J is TRBJ1-3 and V is TRBV3-1 (or the pseudogene TRBV3-2), with D unclear. This CDR3 has 14 amino acids. V was clipped by 0 bases and J by 0 bases, with 3 bases between them. Germline-derived CDR1 and CDR2 are LGHDT and YNNKEL (reference sequence). The CDR3 here is CASSQESSGNTIYF. The CDR3 bases are TGTGCCAGCAGCCAAGAAAGCTCTGGAAACACCATATATTTT.

V gene TRBV7-9 combines with J gene TRBJ1-1; 9 bases align to TRBD1. CDR3 length equals 17 residues. J lost 5 bases, V lost 2 bases, and 12 bases had no gene match. Per germline, CDR1 SEHNR and CDR2 FQNEAQ (reference sequence). The CDR3 is CASSLPSQGARRTEAFF. In nucleotides, the CDR3 is TGTGCCAGCAGCTTACCATCACAGGGGGCGCGACGGACTGAAGCTTTCTTT. The full variable domain, rest sourced from reference TRBV7-9 and TRBJ1-1, is DTGVSQNPRHKITKRGQNVTFRCDPISEHNRLYWYRQTLGQGPEFLTYFQNEAQLEKSRLLSDRFSAERPKGSFSTLEIQRTEQGDSAMYLCASSLPSQGARRTEAFFGQGTRLTVV.

The chain links TRBV7-2 to TRBJ1-6; D not certain. Germline CDR1 is SGHTA and CDR2 is FQGNSA. There are 15 residues in the CDR3. With 1 base removed from V and 5 bases from J, the gap between germline ends came to 9 bases. CDR3 nucleotides: TGTGCCAGCAGCTTAGGTGGAACCAATAATTCACCCCTCCACTTT. Translating gives CASSLGGTNNSPLHF.

The J gene is TRBJ1-1, the V gene TRBV7-8; D is uncertain. V was clipped by 1 base and J by 5 bases, with 8 bases between them. The CDR3 has 13 amino acids. Looked up from germline, CDR1 is SGHVS and CDR2 is FQNEAQ. The CDR3: CASSLEGGTEAFF. CDR3 DNA sequence: TGTGCCAGCAGCTTAGAGGGCGGGACTGAAGCTTTCTTT.